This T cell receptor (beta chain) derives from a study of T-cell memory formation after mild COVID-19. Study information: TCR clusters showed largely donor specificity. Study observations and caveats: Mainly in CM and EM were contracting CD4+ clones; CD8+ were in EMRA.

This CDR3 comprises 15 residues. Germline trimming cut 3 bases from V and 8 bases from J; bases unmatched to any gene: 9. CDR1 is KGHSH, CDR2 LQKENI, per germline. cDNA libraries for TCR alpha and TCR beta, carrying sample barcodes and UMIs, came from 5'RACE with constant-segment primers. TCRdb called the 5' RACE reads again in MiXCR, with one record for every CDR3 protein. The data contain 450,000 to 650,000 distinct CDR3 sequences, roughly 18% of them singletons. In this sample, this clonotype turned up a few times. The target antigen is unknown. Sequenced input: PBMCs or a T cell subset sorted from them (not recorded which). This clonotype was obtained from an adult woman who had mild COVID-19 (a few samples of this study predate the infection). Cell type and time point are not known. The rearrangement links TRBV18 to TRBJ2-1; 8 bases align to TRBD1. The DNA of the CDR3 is TGTGCCAGCTCACCGGGCCGACAGGGGCGGGATGAGCAGTTCTTC. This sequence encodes CASSPGRQGRDEQFF.